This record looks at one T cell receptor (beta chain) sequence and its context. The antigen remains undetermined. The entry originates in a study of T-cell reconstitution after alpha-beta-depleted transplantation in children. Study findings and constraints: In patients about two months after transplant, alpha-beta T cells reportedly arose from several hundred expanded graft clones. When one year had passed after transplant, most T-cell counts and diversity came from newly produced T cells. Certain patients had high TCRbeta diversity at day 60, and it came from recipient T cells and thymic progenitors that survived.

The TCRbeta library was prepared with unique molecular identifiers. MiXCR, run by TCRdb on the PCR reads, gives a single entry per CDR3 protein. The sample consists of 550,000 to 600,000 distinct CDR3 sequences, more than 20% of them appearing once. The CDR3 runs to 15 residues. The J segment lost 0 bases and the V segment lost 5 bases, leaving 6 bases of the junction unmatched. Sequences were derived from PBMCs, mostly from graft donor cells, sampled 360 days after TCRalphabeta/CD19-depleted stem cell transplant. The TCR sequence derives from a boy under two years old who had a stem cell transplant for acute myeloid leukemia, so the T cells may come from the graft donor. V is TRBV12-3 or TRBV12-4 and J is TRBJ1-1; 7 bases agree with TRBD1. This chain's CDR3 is CASSATGFMNTEAFF. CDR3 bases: TGTGCCAGCAGTGCGACAGGGTTCATGAACACTGAAGCTTTCTTT.